One and the same sample provided the 10 T cell receptor beta chains below, sequenced in a study of OX40 agonist ivuxolimab in advanced cancers. Data came from immunoSEQ multiplex PCR; TCRdb stores just in-frame clones and leaves some out. The sample shows roughly 16,000 clones, 75% to 90% of them seen only once. Sequencing used CD4+ or CD8+ T cells sorted from blood, obtained in a trial of the OX40 agonist ivuxolimab. The receptors come from an adult with an advanced solid tumor such as melanoma, head and neck, liver or kidney cancer.

This chain uses TRBV6-1 with TRBJ2-7, with 9 nucleotides matching TRBD1. The CDR3 spans 14 residues. The J segment lost 5 bases and the V segment lost 6 bases, leaving 8 bases of the junction unmatched. Per the germline V gene, CDR1 is MNHNS and CDR2 is SASEGT. CDR3 DNA: TGTGCCAGCAGCCGGGACAGGGTTTCCCACGAGCAGTACTTC. Residues: CASSRDRVSHEQYF.

The V and J genes are TRBV5-6 and TRBJ2-7, with a possible D match to TRBD1 (6 bases). This CDR3 region has 15 residues. V shed 3 bases and J shed 2 bases, with 15 bases lying between them. Germline CDR1 SGHDT, CDR2 YYEEEE. The CDR3 here is CASSSQGSFAYEQYF. The CDR3 coding sequence is TGTGCCAGCAGCTCACAGGGAAGTTTCGCCTACGAGCAGTACTTC.

The chain recombines TRBV27 with TRBJ2-1; D is perhaps TRBD1 or TRBD2 (6 bases each). The CDR3 has 18 amino acids. Per germline, CDR1 MNHEY and CDR2 SMNVEV (reference sequence). The V end was cut by 5 bases, the J end by 3 bases, with 23 bases between. CDR3 nucleotides: TGTGCCAGCAGTATCCAACCGCCGGGGGCGGGACTCTACAATGAGCAGTTCTTC. It codes for CASSIQPPGAGLYNEQFF.

The rearrangement joins TRBV20-1 to TRBJ2-3, with no clear D. This CDR3 has 11 residues. V was pared by 6 bases and J by 3 bases, with 7 bases between. Germline values: CDR1 DFQATT, CDR2 SNEGSKA (reference sequence). CDR3 loop: CSAIHTDTQYF. Written as DNA, the CDR3 is TGCAGTGCCATACATACAGATACGCAGTATTTT.

The V and J genes are TRBV10-2 and TRBJ1-5; possible D gene TRBD1, 6 bases. The V gene's germline CDR1 is WSHSY and CDR2 SAAADI. The CDR3 extends over 13 amino acids. Trimming pared 5 bases from V and 4 bases from J, leaving 9 bases between. CDR3 sequence (DNA): TGCGCCAGCAGTCTGCAGGGGAATCAGCCCCAGCATTTT. Amino acid sequence: CASSLQGNQPQHF.

V and J are TRBV7-9 and TRBJ2-3, with D tentatively TRBD2 (6 bases). The CDR3 covers 15 residues. In germline, CDR1 is SEHNR, CDR2 FQNEAQ (reference sequence). V lost 1 base to trimming and J lost 5 bases, with 13 bases between them. DNA of the CDR3: TGTGCCAGCAGCTTAGAGGCGGGATCAGGAGATACGCAGTATTTT. Protein: CASSLEAGSGDTQYF.

This chain joins TRBV4-2 and TRBJ2-7; weak D call: TRBD1 (6 bases). CDR3 size: 16 residues. Trimming removed 0 bases at V and 4 bases at J, with 16 bases between. CDR1 is LGHNA and CDR2 is YNFKEQ in the germline V gene. As DNA, the CDR3 is TGTGCCAGCAGCCAAGATCTTAACGGACAGCTTTACGAGCAGTACTTC. This translates into CASSQDLNGQLYEQYF.

The chain couples TRBV7-9 to TRBJ2-1; TRBD2 matches at 10 bases. Germline lookup yields CDR1 SEHNR and CDR2 FQNEAQ (reference sequence). V dropped 3 bases and J dropped 8; count of bases not matched to a gene: 10. The CDR3 sequence is 16 residues long. The CDR3 loop is CASSLEASGRIDEQFF. CDR3 in DNA: TGTGCCAGCAGCTTGGAGGCTAGCGGGAGAATTGATGAGCAGTTCTTC.

The chain uses TRBV7-2 and TRBJ2-5, with D perhaps TRBD2 (6 bases). This CDR3 has 15 amino acids. Trimming stripped 3 bases from V and 5 bases from J, with 16 bases between. CDR1 is SGHTA, CDR2 FQGNSA, per germline. The CDR3 sequence is CASSFHSGPAETQYF. DNA for the CDR3: TGTGCCAGCAGCTTCCATAGCGGCCCGGCCGAGACCCAGTACTTC.

This chain links TRBV6-1 with TRBJ2-7, with D hard to call. Trimming left V 4 bases short and J 0 bases short, with 4 bases between. CDR1 and CDR2 (germline): MNHNS, SASEGT. The CDR3 contains 12 residues. CDR3 sequence reads: CASSVDSYEQYF. CDR3 sequence (DNA): TGTGCCAGCAGTGTAGACTCCTACGAGCAGTACTTC.